This T cell receptor (beta chain) comes out of a study of shared clonotypes between healthy human individuals. V dropped 4 bases and J dropped 0 bases, with 12 bases sitting between them. Germline V gives CDR1 LGHNA, CDR2 YSLEER. This CDR3 region has 15 residues. TCRdb keeps only in-frame clones here, not all; method: immunoSEQ multiplex PCR. The repertoire holds around 2,000,000 clones, about 94% seen once, with more than 0.95% in the top ten. CD8 cells classed as naive were CD45RO-negative and positively selected for CCR7, excluding terminally differentiated effector memory CD45RA+ cells. The gene calls are TRBV4-3 and TRBJ2-5, with D tentatively TRBD2 (6 bases). This clonotype originated in a man aged 18 to 35 in good health. What was sequenced was naive CD8+ T cells sorted from blood. CDR3: CASSPHRTNQETQYF. The CDR3 DNA reads TGCGCCAGCAGCCCGCACCGGACTAACCAAGAGACCCAGTACTTC.